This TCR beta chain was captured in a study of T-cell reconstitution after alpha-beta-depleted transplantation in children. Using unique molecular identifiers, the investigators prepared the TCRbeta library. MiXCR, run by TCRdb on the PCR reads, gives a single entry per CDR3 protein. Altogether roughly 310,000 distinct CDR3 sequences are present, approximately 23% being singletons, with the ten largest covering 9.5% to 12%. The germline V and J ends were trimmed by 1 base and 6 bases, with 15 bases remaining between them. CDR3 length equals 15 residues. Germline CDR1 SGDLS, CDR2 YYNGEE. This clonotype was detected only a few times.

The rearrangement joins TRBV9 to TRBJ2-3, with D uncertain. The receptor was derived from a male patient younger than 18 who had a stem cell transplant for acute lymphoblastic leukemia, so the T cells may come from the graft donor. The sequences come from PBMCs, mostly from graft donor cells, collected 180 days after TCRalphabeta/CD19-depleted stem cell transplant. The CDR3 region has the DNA TGTGCCAGCAGCGTATGGGGAAACAGTAAGGATACGCAGTATTTT. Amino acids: CASSVWGNSKDTQYF.